One and the same sample provided the 14 T cell receptor beta chains below, sequenced in a study of T-cell reconstitution after alpha-beta-depleted transplantation in children. Researchers prepared the TCRbeta library using unique molecular identifiers, the study reports. In TCRdb, the PCR reads were re-called with MiXCR into one record per CDR3 protein. The profile shows 330,000 or so distinct CDR3 sequences, roughly 9.1% of them singletons. Sequencing used PBMCs, obtained before TCRalphabeta/CD19-depleted stem cell transplant. These receptors came from a boy in the first two years of life with acute myeloid leukemia, due to receive a stem cell transplant.

Many counts were recorded for this clonotype. The rearrangement links TRBV7-8 to TRBJ2-2; the D gene is possibly TRBD2 (6 bases). The germline V gene has CDR1 SGHVS and CDR2 FQNEAQ. V lost 7 bases and J 1 base, leaving 16 bases between the germline ends. This CDR3 comprises 16 residues. Here the CDR3 DNA reads TGTGCCAGCAACCTCCCGGGACTCCTGAACACCGGGGAGCTGTTTTTT. It yields the protein CASNLPGLLNTGELFF.

The table lists this clonotype with many counts. The rearrangement links TRBV4-1 to TRBJ2-1; tentative D call: TRBD2 (5 bases). CDR1 and CDR2 (germline): MGHRA, YSYEKL. Trimming took 1 base from V and 10 from J, leaving 14 bases between them. The CDR3 has 14 residues. Here the CDR3 DNA reads TGCGCCAGCAGCCAAGGGGAGTCGGCCGGGGAGCAGTTCTTC. It is translated as CASSQGESAGEQFF.

Points on this clonotype: This clone may be a read error of a much larger clone one base away. The chain recombines TRBV7-9 with TRBJ2-7, with D tentatively TRBD2 (6 bases). The CDR3 contains 15 residues. Germline V lookup: CDR1 SEHNR, CDR2 FQNEAQ (reference sequence). The CDR3: CASSLVGGTSYERYF. The CDR3 bases are TGTGCCAGCAGCTTAGTTGGCGGGACCTCCTACGAGCGGTACTTC.

In its sample, this clonotype was seen a few times. The chain has TRBV27 and TRBJ2-3; 8 nucleotides match TRBD2. Germline CDR1 is MNHEY and CDR2 is SMNVEV (reference sequence). The CDR3 loop spans 15 amino acids. V was pared by 6 bases and J by 3 bases, with 8 bases of the junction left unmatched. The CDR3 loop is CASRRRGLATDTQYF. The CDR3 bases are TGTGCCAGCAGGCGCCGAGGACTAGCAACAGATACGCAGTATTTT.

This clonotype was detected many times. The chain combines TRBV6-1 with TRBJ2-1; D remains unclear. The V end lost 5 bases, the J end lost 1 base, and 12 bases lay between the germline ends. The CDR3 totals 15 residues. CDR1 MNHNS and CDR2 SASEGT come from the germline V gene. The CDR3 DNA reads as TGTGCCAGCAGTCTATCTGCAGCGTCCTACAATGAGCAGTTCTTC. Its protein is CASSLSAASYNEQFF.

The chain links TRBV6-5 to TRBJ2-1; 14 bases line up with TRBD2. Germline trimming cut 6 bases from V and 8 bases from J; bases unmatched to any gene: 9. This CDR3 region has 16 residues. Germline V gene sequence: CDR1 MNHEY, CDR2 SVGAGI. The CDR3 reads CASSRLAGGPEDEQFF. CDR3 sequence (DNA): TGTGCCAGCAGCCGACTAGCGGGAGGGCCAGAGGATGAGCAGTTCTTC.

This clonotype was detected ten times or more. V usage is TRBV5-1 and J usage is TRBJ2-7, with TRBD1 matching over 8 bases. The CDR3 consists of 15 residues. CDR1 and CDR2 (germline): SGHRS, YFSETQ. V was clipped by 9 bases and J by 3 bases; unmatched bases: 14. Written as DNA, the CDR3 is TGCGCCACCAAGTCCGGGACAGGCGGATTCTACGAGCAGTACTTC. Translating gives CATKSGTGGFYEQYF.

This clonotype has a handful of counts. The gene calls are TRBV28 and TRBJ2-3; TRBD1 matches 7 bases. CDR3 length: 16 residues. The germline CDR1 and CDR2 sequences are MDHEN and SYDVKM. The trim removed 6 bases at V and 8 bases at J, leaving 17 bases unmatched. The CDR3 protein is CASSGQKGTAPGTQYF. The CDR3 nucleotides read TGTGCCAGCAGCGGGCAAAAGGGGACAGCCCCCGGTACGCAGTATTTT.

This chain joins TRBV9 and TRBJ2-1; D is possibly TRBD2 (5 bases). Trimming left V 4 bases short and J 0 bases short, with 8 bases between. Germline V gene sequence: CDR1 SGDLS, CDR2 YYNGEE. The length of the CDR3 is 14 residues. As DNA, the CDR3 is TGTGCCAGCAGCTGGGAGAGCTCCTACAATGAGCAGTTCTTC. Its translation: CASSWESSYNEQFF.

A note on this clonotype: A much larger clone lies one base from this, so it may be a read error. The CDR3 DNA is TGTGCCAGCAGCCATGGCGCCCGCTACTACAATGAGCAGTTCTTC. Its protein product is CASSHGARYYNEQFF. The rearrangement links TRBV14 to TRBJ2-1, with no clear D. Germline loops: CDR1 SGHDN, CDR2 FVKESK. This CDR3 region has 15 residues. Trimming took off 3 bases at V and 3 bases at J, with 12 bases between the two ends.

The chain uses TRBV7-2 and TRBJ2-2; the match to TRBD2 covers 10 bases. With 5 bases clipped from V and 7 bases from J, the junction kept 10 bases outside the gene matches. The CDR3 is 16 residues long. Germline V gene data show CDR1 as SGHTA and CDR2 as FQGNSA. The CDR3 nucleotides read TGTGCCAGCAGCCAAGTGGTAGCGGGAGGCCTCGGGGAGCTGTTTTTT. It specifies CASSQVVAGGLGELFF.

This clonotype was seen repeatedly, ten times or more. This sequence joins TRBV11-3 and TRBJ2-3, with a weak D call TRBD2 (6 bases). Germline CDR1 SGHNT, CDR2 YENEEA. V was shortened by 5 bases and J by 2 bases, with 14 bases between the two germline ends. The CDR3 runs to 15 residues. The CDR3 sequence: CASSPRGLTTDTQYF. The CDR3 DNA reads as TGTGCCAGCAGCCCAAGGGGACTTACCACAGATACGCAGTATTTT.

This clonotype was detected ten times or more. The chain is built from TRBV15 and TRBJ2-7; 8 positions match TRBD2. The CDR3 is 15 residues long. J was trimmed by 3 bases and V by 5 bases; bases with no gene match: 9. Germline lookup yields CDR1 LNHNV and CDR2 YYDKDF (reference sequence). This chain's CDR3 is CATSPASGWDYEQYF. The CDR3 DNA reads TGTGCCACCAGCCCTGCTAGCGGGTGGGACTACGAGCAGTACTTC.

The chain is built from TRBV12-3 or TRBV12-4 and TRBJ2-7, with 9 bases fitting TRBD1. V shed 6 bases and J 2 bases; nucleotides not matched to a gene: 17. The CDR3 has 18 amino acids. The CDR3 region is CASSHDRLGQGSPYEQYF. CDR3 in DNA: TGTGCCAGCAGCCACGACCGGCTGGGACAGGGCTCCCCCTACGAGCAGTACTTC.